Following are 3 T cell receptor beta chains from one sample sequenced in a study of STAT3 mutations in large granular lymphocyte leukemia. Data came from immunoSEQ multiplex PCR; TCRdb stores just in-frame clones and leaves some out. The sample yields some 1,700 clones, 50% to 60% seen once. Overall study findings and caveats: Every T-cell large granular lymphocyte leukemia patient had at least one immunodominant TCR beta clonotype.

The antigens these receptors bind are not known. The sample consisted of peripheral blood mononuclear cells. Receptors were obtained from a man aged 60 to 75 with T-cell large granular lymphocyte leukemia. Some clones in this sample may be carry-over from other donors' samples.

This clone was detected only a few times. This chain connects TRBV30 to TRBJ1-5; 10 bases are a match to TRBD1. V shed 2 bases and J 7 bases; nucleotides not matched to a gene: 8. CDR1 and CDR2 (germline): GTSNPN, SVGIG (reference sequence). The CDR3 runs to 15 residues. This CDR3 is CAWSSGQGRWQPQHF. As DNA, the CDR3 is TGTGCCTGGAGTTCGGGACAGGGGAGGTGGCAGCCCCAGCATTTT. The full variable domain, its missing parts supplied by reference TRBV30 and TRBJ1-5, is SQTIHQWPATLVQPVGSPLSLECTVEGTSNPNLYWYRQAAGRGLQLLFYSVGIGQISSEVPQNLSASRPQDRQFILSSKKLLLSDSGFYLCAWSSGQGRWQPQHFGDGTRLSIL.

This chain links TRBV7-2 with TRBJ1-2, with D unclear. Per germline, CDR1 SGHTA and CDR2 FQGNSA. Deletions cut 5 bases from V and 2 bases from J, with 6 bases between. The CDR3 extends over 12 amino acids. CDR3 sequence: CASSQSNYGYTF. DNA of the CDR3: TGTGCCAGCAGCCAGTCAAACTATGGCTACACCTTC.

The gene calls are TRBV30 and TRBJ1-1, with no clear D. Looked up from germline, CDR1 is GTSNPN and CDR2 is SVGIG (reference sequence). This CDR3 has 12 residues. V was shortened by 0 bases and J by 7 bases, with 9 bases between the two germline ends. The CDR3 DNA sequence: TGTGCCTGGAGTGTAGACACTGTTGAAGCTTTCTTT. It specifies CAWSVDTVEAFF.